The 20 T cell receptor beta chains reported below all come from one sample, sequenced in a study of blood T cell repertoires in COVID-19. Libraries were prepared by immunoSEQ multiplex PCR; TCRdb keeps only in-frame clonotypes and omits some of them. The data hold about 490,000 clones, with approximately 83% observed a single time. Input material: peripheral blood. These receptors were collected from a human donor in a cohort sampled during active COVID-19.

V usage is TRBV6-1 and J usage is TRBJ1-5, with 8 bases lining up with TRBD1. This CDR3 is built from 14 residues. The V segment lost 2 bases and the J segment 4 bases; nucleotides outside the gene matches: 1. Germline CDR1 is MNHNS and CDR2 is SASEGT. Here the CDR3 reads CASSEQGANQPQHF. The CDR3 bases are TGTGCCAGCAGTGAACAGGGGGCGAATCAGCCCCAGCATTTT.

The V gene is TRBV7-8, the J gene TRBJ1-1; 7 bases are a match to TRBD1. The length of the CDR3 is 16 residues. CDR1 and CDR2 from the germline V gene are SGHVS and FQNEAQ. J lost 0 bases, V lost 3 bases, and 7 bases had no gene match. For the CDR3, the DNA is TGTGCCAGCAGCTTCAGGGGGGCCATCATGAACACTGAAGCTTTCTTT. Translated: CASSFRGAIMNTEAFF.

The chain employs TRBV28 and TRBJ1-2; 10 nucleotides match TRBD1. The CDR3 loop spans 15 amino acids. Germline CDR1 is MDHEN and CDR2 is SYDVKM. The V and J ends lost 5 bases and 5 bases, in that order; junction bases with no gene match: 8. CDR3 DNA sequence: TGTGCCAGCAGTCCCTGGACAGGGGGATCTTATGGCTACACCTTC. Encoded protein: CASSPWTGGSYGYTF.

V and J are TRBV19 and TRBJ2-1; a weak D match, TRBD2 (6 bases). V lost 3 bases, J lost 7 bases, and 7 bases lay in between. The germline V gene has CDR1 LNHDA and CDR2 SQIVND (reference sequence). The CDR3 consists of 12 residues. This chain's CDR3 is CASSIGGNEQFF. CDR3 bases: TGTGCCAGTAGTATTGGGGGGAATGAGCAGTTCTTC.

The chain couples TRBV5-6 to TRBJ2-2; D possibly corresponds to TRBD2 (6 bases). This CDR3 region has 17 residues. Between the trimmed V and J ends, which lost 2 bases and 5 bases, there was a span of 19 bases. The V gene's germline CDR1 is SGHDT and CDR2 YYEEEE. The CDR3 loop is CASSFGYSGGGTGELFF. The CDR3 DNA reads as TGTGCCAGCAGCTTCGGTTATTCCGGGGGTGGGACCGGGGAGCTGTTTTTT.

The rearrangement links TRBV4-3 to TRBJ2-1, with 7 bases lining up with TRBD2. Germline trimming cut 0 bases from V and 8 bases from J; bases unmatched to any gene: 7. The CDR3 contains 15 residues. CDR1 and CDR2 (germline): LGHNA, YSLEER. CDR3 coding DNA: TGCGCCAGCAGCCAAGAACAAGCGGGGACTCATGAGCAGTTCTTC. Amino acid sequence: CASSQEQAGTHEQFF.

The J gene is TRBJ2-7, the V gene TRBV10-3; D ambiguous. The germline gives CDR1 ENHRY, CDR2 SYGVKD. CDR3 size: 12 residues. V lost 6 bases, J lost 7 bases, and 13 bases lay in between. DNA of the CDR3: TGTGCCATCAGCGAGACCCGGTGGGAGCAGTACTTC. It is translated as CAISETRWEQYF.

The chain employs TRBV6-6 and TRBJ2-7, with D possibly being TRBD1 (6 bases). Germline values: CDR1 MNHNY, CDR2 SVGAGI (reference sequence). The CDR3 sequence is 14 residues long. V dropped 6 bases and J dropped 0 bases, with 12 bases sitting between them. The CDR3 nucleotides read TGTGCCAGCAGGGAACAGGGAACCTCCTACGAGCAGTACTTC. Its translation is CASREQGTSYEQYF.

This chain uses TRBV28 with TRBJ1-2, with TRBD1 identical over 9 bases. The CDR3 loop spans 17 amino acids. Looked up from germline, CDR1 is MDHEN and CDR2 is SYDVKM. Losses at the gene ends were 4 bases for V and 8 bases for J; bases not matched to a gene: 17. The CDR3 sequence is CASSSPATGGALEGYTF. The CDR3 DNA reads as TGTGCCAGCAGTTCCCCGGCTACAGGGGGCGCCTTAGAAGGCTACACCTTC.

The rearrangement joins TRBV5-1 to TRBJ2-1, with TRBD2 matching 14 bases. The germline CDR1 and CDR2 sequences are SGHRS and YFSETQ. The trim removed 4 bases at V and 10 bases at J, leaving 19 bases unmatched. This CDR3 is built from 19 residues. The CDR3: CASSLGGGSPGLAGEEQFF. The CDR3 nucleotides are TGCGCCAGCAGCCTGGGAGGGGGGAGTCCGGGACTAGCGGGAGAAGAGCAGTTCTTC.

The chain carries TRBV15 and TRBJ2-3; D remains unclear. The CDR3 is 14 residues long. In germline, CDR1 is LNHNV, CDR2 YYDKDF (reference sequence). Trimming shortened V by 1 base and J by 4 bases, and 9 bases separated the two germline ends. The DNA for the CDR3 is TGTGCCACCAGCAGAGCTGGCTTGGCAGATACGCAGTATTTT. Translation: CATSRAGLADTQYF.

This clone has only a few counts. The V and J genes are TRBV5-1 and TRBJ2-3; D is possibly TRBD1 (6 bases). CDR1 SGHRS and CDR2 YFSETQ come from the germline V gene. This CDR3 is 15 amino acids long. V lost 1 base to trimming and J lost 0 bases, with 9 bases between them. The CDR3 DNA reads TGCGCCAGCAGCTTGACAGGGCAAAGCACAGATACGCAGTATTTT. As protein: CASSLTGQSTDTQYF.

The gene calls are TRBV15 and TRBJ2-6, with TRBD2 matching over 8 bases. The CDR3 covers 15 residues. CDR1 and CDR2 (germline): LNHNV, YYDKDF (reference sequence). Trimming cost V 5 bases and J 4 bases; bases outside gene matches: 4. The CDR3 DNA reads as TGTGCCACCAGCCCCGGGGGGGCGGGGGCCAACGTCCTGACTTTC. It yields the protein CATSPGGAGANVLTF.

CDR3: CASSLGGGNTEAFF. CDR3 in DNA: TGTGCCAGCAGCTTAGGAGGGGGTAACACTGAAGCTTTCTTT. The genes are TRBV7-9 and TRBJ1-1; D may be TRBD1 (6 bases). The CDR3 is 14 residues long. The V and J ends lost 1 base and 2 bases respectively, with 8 bases between them. Per germline, CDR1 SEHNR and CDR2 FQNEAQ (reference sequence). The full variable domain, rest sourced from reference TRBV7-9 and TRBJ1-1, is DTGVSQNPRHKITKRGQNVTFRCDPISEHNRLYWYRQTLGQGPEFLTYFQNEAQLEKSRLLSDRFSAERPKGSFSTLEIQRTEQGDSAMYLCASSLGGGNTEAFFGQGTRLTVV.

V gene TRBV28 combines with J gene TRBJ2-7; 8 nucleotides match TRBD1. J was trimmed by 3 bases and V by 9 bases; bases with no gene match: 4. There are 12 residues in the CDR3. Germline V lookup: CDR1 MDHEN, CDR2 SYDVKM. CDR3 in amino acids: CARAGGYYEQYF. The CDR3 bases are TGTGCCAGGGCAGGGGGCTACTACGAGCAGTACTTC.

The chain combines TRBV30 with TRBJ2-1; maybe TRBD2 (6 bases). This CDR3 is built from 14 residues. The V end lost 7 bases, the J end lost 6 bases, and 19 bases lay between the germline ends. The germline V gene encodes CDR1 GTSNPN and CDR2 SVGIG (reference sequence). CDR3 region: CALSRDSGPNEQFF. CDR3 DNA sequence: TGTGCCTTGAGCCGGGACTCTGGGCCCAATGAGCAGTTCTTC.

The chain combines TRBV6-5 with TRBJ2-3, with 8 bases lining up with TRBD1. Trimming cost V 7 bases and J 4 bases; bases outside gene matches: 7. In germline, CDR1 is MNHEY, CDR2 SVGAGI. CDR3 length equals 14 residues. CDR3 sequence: CASKVTGGSDTQYF. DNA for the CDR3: TGTGCCAGCAAGGTCACAGGGGGATCAGATACGCAGTATTTT.

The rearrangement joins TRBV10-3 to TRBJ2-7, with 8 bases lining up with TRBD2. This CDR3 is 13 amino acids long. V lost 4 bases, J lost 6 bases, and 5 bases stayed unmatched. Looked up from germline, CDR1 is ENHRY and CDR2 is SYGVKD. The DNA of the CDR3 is TGTGCCATCAGTGGCGGGAGGTATGGCGAGCAGTACTTC. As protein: CAISGGRYGEQYF.

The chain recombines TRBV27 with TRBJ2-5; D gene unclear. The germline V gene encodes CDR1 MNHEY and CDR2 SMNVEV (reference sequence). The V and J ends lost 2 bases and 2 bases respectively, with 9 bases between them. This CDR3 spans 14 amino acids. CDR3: CASSLAGSQETQYF. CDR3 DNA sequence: TGTGCCAGCAGTTTAGCCGGGTCACAAGAGACCCAGTACTTC.

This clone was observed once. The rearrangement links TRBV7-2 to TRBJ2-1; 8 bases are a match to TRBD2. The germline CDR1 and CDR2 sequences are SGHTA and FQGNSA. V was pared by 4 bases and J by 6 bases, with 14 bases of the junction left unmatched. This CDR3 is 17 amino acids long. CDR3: CASSSAGTRRIGNEQFF. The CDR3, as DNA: TGTGCCAGCAGCTCCGCCGGGACTAGAAGGATCGGCAATGAGCAGTTCTTC.